One and the same sample provided the 19 T cell receptor beta chains below, sequenced in a study of pediatric ulcerative colitis. During colonoscopy, one to two rectal pinch biopsies were collected. Some clones are missing from TCRdb's copy, which holds only in-frame ones; the method was immunoSEQ multiplex PCR. The sample includes approximately 37,000 clones, roughly four fifths of them seen just once. Sample: gut tissue. The receptors were gathered from a boy aged 5-17 years with severe ulcerative colitis.

The chain joins TRBV28 to TRBJ2-7, with D perhaps TRBD1 or TRBD2 (5 bases each). Germline CDR1 reads MDHEN; CDR2 reads SYDVKM. The CDR3 loop spans 16 amino acids. V shed 5 bases and J shed 2 bases, with 19 bases lying between them. In DNA form, the CDR3 reads TGTGCCAGCAGTCCGGAGTCCTTGGGGACGACCTACGAGCAGTACTTC. Amino acids: CASSPESLGTTYEQYF.

The gene calls are TRBV12-5 and TRBJ2-3; a possible D gene is TRBD1 (6 bases). The CDR3 has 13 amino acids. The V end lost 3 bases, the J end lost 8 bases, and 12 bases lay between the germline ends. Germline values: CDR1 LGHNT, CDR2 FRNRAP. As DNA, the CDR3 is TGTGCTAGTGGTTTTGGAACAGGGAGTACGCAGTATTTT. Translated: CASGFGTGSTQYF.

This clone has just a few counts. This chain joins TRBV11-2 and TRBJ2-3; D could derive from TRBD1 or TRBD2 (5 bases each). Germline values: CDR1 SGHAT, CDR2 FQNNGV. This CDR3 comprises 13 residues. Trimming stripped 0 bases from V and 6 bases from J, with 7 bases between. The CDR3 spells CASSLDWGDTQYF. CDR3 nucleotide sequence: TGTGCCAGCAGCTTAGACTGGGGGGATACGCAGTATTTT. The full variable domain, with the rest looked up from reference TRBV11-2 and TRBJ2-3, is EAGVAQSPRYKIIEKRQSVAFWCNPISGHATLYWYQQILGQGPKLLIQFQNNGVVDDSQLPKDRFSAERLKGVDSTLKIQPAKLEDSAVYLCASSLDWGDTQYFGPGTRLTVL.

This sequence joins TRBV7-8 and TRBJ2-2; D is perhaps TRBD1 (5 bases). The CDR3 sequence is 13 residues long. V lost 6 bases and J 3 bases, leaving 8 bases between the germline ends. The germline gives CDR1 SGHVS, CDR2 FQNEAQ. CDR3 DNA sequence: TGTGCCAGCAGGCCAGGGCACACCGGGGAGCTGTTTTTT. Amino acid sequence: CASRPGHTGELFF.

This chain links TRBV6-1 with TRBJ2-1, with TRBD2 matching over 7 bases. The CDR3 runs 16 residues. V gave up 4 bases and J gave up 7 bases; unmatched junction bases: 13. The germline V gene encodes CDR1 MNHNS and CDR2 SASEGT. The CDR3 is CASSVLVGGLINEQFF. CDR3 nucleotides: TGTGCCAGCAGTGTACTAGTGGGGGGGTTAATAAATGAGCAGTTCTTC.

The chain recombines TRBV7-8 with TRBJ2-7; possible D gene TRBD2, 6 bases. The CDR3 spans 14 residues. Germline-derived CDR1 and CDR2 are SGHVS and FQNEAQ. V gave up 1 base and J gave up 2 bases, with 9 bases separating them. CDR3 nucleotides: TGTGCCAGCAGCTTAGAGGCGGGGACCTACGAGCAGTACTTC. Its protein product is CASSLEAGTYEQYF.

V gene TRBV27 combines with J gene TRBJ2-7; maybe TRBD1 (6 bases). The V gene lost 6 bases and the J gene lost 0 bases, with 15 bases spanning the gap. The CDR3 sequence is 15 residues long. Germline V gene sequence: CDR1 MNHEY, CDR2 SMNVEV (reference sequence). CDR3 nucleotide sequence: TGTGCCAGCAGCCTTCAACCGGGACACTCCTACGAGCAGTACTTC. Its protein product is CASSLQPGHSYEQYF.

The chain is built from TRBV29-1 and TRBJ2-7; D ambiguous. Trimming stripped 0 bases from V and 1 base from J, with 10 bases between. CDR3 length: 14 residues. Germline CDR1 SQVTM, CDR2 ANQGSEA. The CDR3 sequence is CSVEEGTGSYEQYF. In DNA form, the CDR3 reads TGCAGCGTTGAAGAGGGTACGGGTTCCTACGAGCAGTACTTC.

This clone was observed a few times. The V call is TRBV28, the J call TRBJ2-7; D gene uncertain. V was shortened by 6 bases and J by 0 bases, with 15 bases between the two germline ends. CDR3 length: 15 amino acids. Germline V CDR1 and CDR2: MDHEN, SYDVKM. The CDR3 sequence: CASSLTPRSSYEQYF. The CDR3 nucleotides are TGTGCCAGCAGCCTGACACCTAGGAGCTCCTACGAGCAGTACTTC.

This clone is medium-sized within its sample. The chain is built from TRBV6-1 and TRBJ1-2; D gene unclear. The CDR3 consists of 12 residues. Germline V gene data show CDR1 as MNHNS and CDR2 as SASEGT. The germline V and J ends were trimmed by 4 bases and 5 bases, with 8 bases remaining between them. CDR3 protein: CASSAGKYGYTF. CDR3 nucleotide sequence: TGTGCCAGCAGTGCCGGAAAGTATGGCTACACCTTC.

This rearrangement joins TRBV13 to TRBJ2-2, with 8 bases matching TRBD2. The germline gives CDR1 PRHDT, CDR2 FYEKMQ (reference sequence). The CDR3 contains 17 residues. V lost 5 bases and J lost 0; bases outside the gene matches: 8. In DNA, the CDR3 is TGTGCCAGCAGCCCATCAGCGGGGGAGACGAACACCGGGGAGCTGTTTTTT. Its protein is CASSPSAGETNTGELFF.

This clone was recorded a few times. The genes are TRBV7-9 and TRBJ1-2, with TRBD1 identical over 8 bases. V shed 5 bases, J shed 4 bases, and the junction held 9 bases outside the gene matches. Per the germline V gene, CDR1 is SEHNR and CDR2 is FQNEAQ (reference sequence). CDR3 length equals 15 residues. CDR3 coding DNA: TGTGCCAGCAGCCGAAACCCGGACAGGGTCTATGGCTACACCTTC. Its protein product is CASSRNPDRVYGYTF.

This chain uses TRBV29-1 with TRBJ1-2; D gene unclear. The CDR3 consists of 11 residues. The germline V gene encodes CDR1 SQVTM and CDR2 ANQGSEA. Between the trimmed V and J ends, which lost 3 bases and 3 bases, there was a span of 5 bases. CDR3 protein: CSVEVYYGYTF. For the CDR3, the DNA is TGCAGCGTTGAGGTCTACTATGGCTACACCTTC.

The V and J genes are TRBV2 and TRBJ2-7; the D gene is possibly TRBD2 (5 bases). Germline CDR1 SNHLY, CDR2 FYNNEI. V was trimmed by 6 bases and J by 0 bases, leaving 9 bases between them. This CDR3 has 13 amino acids. As DNA, the CDR3 is TGTGCCAGCAGGGGGAGTCCCTCCTACGAGCAGTACTTC. Its translation is CASRGSPSYEQYF. Filled out from reference TRBV2 and TRBJ2-7, the complete variable domain reads EPEVTQTPSHQVTQMGQEVILRCVPISNHLYFYWYRQILGQKVEFLVSFYNNEISEKSEIFDDQFSVERPDGSNFTLKIRSTKLEDSAMYFCASRGSPSYEQYFGPGTRLTVT.

As regards this clone: Since no conserved phenylalanine or tryptophan closes the CDR3, a read error is the likely cause. This rearrangement joins TRBV6-1 to TRBJ1-6; D unresolved. Germline CDR1 and CDR2: MNHNS and SASEGT. This CDR3 is built from 15 residues. V gave up 7 bases and J gave up 7 bases, with 17 bases separating them. The CDR3 region has the DNA TGTGCCAGCACAAAGCCGGGAAATGGGAATTCACCCCTCCACCTT. This codes for CASTKPGNGNSPLHL.

The genes are TRBV5-4 and TRBJ2-1; possible D gene TRBD1, 6 bases. Germline V gene data show CDR1 as SGHNT and CDR2 as YYREEE (reference sequence). The CDR3 totals 16 residues. Trimming removed 4 bases at V and 7 bases at J, with 21 bases between. CDR3 DNA: TGTGCCAGCAGCCCCGAAAATCAGGGGTATACTAATGAGCAGTTCTTC. Translated: CASSPENQGYTNEQFF.

This clone has just a few counts. The gene calls are TRBV28 and TRBJ1-5; no clear D gene. This CDR3 has 12 residues. The germline CDR1 and CDR2 sequences are MDHEN and SYDVKM. V lost 7 bases and J 6 bases, leaving 10 bases between the germline ends. The CDR3: CASTSPPQPQHF. The CDR3 DNA is TGTGCCAGCACCTCGCCCCCTCAGCCCCAGCATTTT.

The gene calls are TRBV4-1 and TRBJ2-4, with a possible D match to TRBD2 (6 bases). This CDR3 comprises 15 residues. Trimming removed 4 bases at V and 6 bases at J, with 16 bases between. Per germline, CDR1 MGHRA and CDR2 YSYEKL. Written as DNA, the CDR3 is TGCGCCAGCAGCCCGGAAGGGAGGTCGGCAAACATTCAGTACTTC. Its translation is CASSPEGRSANIQYF.

The chain links TRBV11-2 to TRBJ1-1, with TRBD1 as a possible D gene (5 bases). Germline-derived CDR1 and CDR2 are SGHAT and FQNNGV. The CDR3 spans 15 residues. Trimming took off 1 base at V and 4 bases at J, with 13 bases between the two ends. DNA for the CDR3: TGTGCCAGCAGCTTAGGTTTTGGCGGGGGCACTGAAGCTTTCTTT. Its translation: CASSLGFGGGTEAFF. The entire variable domain, with the rest obtained from reference TRBV11-2 and TRBJ1-1, is as follows: EAGVAQSPRYKIIEKRQSVAFWCNPISGHATLYWYQQILGQGPKLLIQFQNNGVVDDSQLPKDRFSAERLKGVDSTLKIQPAKLEDSAVYLCASSLGFGGGTEAFFGQGTRLTVV.